What follows describes a single TCR beta chain. The age range of participants was about 18 to 90 years, with residence in about two dozen US areas. The data were obtained in a study of blood T cell repertoires in COVID-19. Study details: Either two negative PCRs, clearance, or symptom resolution qualified Cohort 3 donors as recovered. Nucleic acid was either cDNA or gDNA, and it came from T cells, B-cell-depleted T cells, or PBMCs.

The table came from immunoSEQ multiplex PCR; TCRdb's copy has only in-frame clones and leaves some out. The sample contains 150,000 to 200,000 clones, 79% of which appear only once. The TCR originated in a woman in her 70s in a cohort exposed to, infected with or recovered from COVID-19 (not recorded which). Sequencing input: PBMCs or T cells enriched from blood (not recorded which).

This CDR3 reads CASSLRGLGEKLFF. CDR3 sequence (DNA): TGTGCCAGCAGCCTCAGGGGGCTGGGGGAAAAACTGTTTTTT. J is TRBJ1-4 and V is TRBV28; TRBD1 matches at 8 bases. The germline V gene has CDR1 MDHEN and CDR2 SYDVKM. The CDR3 loop spans 14 amino acids. V was clipped by 6 bases and J by 8 bases; unmatched bases: 8.